The entry below describes one T cell receptor beta chain. Its cognate antigen is unknown. Coverage ceases 3 residues before the CDR3 finishes, and the germline J gene fills in the end. The method was immunoSEQ multiplex PCR; TCRdb's version includes in-frame clones alone and lacks a portion of them. Its listing shows under 35,000 clones. The record originates from a study of Tregs in tolerant kidney transplant recipients. General study points: Few patients were studied, so findings need validation in larger groups. The most relevant donor-specific Treg TCRbeta repertoire apparently came from expansion with activated donor B cells.

Recipients received nonmyeloablative bone marrow transplants from related graft donors, with transient mixed chimerism. Unstimulated regulatory T cells (CD4+CD25+CD127-), CD4+CD25- non-regulatory cells, CD4 and CD8 cells were FACS-sorted from thawed PBMCs. The V gene lost 3 bases and the J gene lost 4 bases, with 10 bases spanning the gap. The CDR3 has 14 residues. Germline V gene sequence: CDR1 KGHSH, CDR2 LQKENI. The specimen was CD4+ T cells from blood (PBMCs), collected 24 months after the transplant. The clonotype comes from a human patient who received a combined kidney and bone marrow transplant. Some T cells here may be from the graft donor. The chain employs TRBV18 and TRBJ1-5, with D perhaps TRBD1 (6 bases). CDR3 DNA, as far as it was read: TGTGCCAGCTCACCTGCAGGGGCGAATCAGCCC. Translation: CASSPAGANQP. From start to end, the CDR3 is CASSPAGANQPQHF.